Each of the 30 T cell receptor beta chains below was sequenced from the same sample in a study of response to subunit inactivated influenza vaccine. TCRdb itself ran the RT-PCR reads through MiXCR, one entry per CDR3 protein. The profile shows 200,000 to 300,000 distinct CDR3 sequences, more than 10% of them singletons. Here the sequenced sample was non-naive T cells sorted from PBMCs, taken approximately 15 days before vaccination. The receptors were sampled from a man aged 45-65 years who received an inactivated influenza vaccine.

The chain carries TRBV6-5 and TRBJ2-1; 9 bases match TRBD1. Losses at the gene ends were 4 bases for V and 9 bases for J; bases not matched to a gene: 4. The CDR3 loop spans 13 amino acids. From germline, CDR1 is MNHEY and CDR2 SVGAGI. As DNA, the CDR3 is TGTGCCAGCAGTTTTTTGACAGGGGGTGAGCAGTTCTTC. Translating gives CASSFLTGGEQFF.

This chain joins TRBV20-1 and TRBJ1-5; D is uncertain. The CDR3 has 13 amino acids. Germline loops: CDR1 DFQATT, CDR2 SNEGSKA (reference sequence). V lost 6 bases and J 0 bases, leaving 9 bases between the germline ends. CDR3 sequence: CSASGYSNQPQHF. For the CDR3, the DNA is TGCAGTGCCTCGGGGTATAGCAATCAGCCCCAGCATTTT.

The sample holds a few counts of this clonotype. The CDR3 DNA follows: TGTGCCAGCAACCGGGGGCGCATCTATGGCTACACCTTC. Amino acid sequence: CASNRGRIYGYTF. The chain links TRBV6-1 to TRBJ1-2, with D possibly being TRBD1 (6 bases). Germline V CDR1 and CDR2: MNHNS, SASEGT. CDR3 length: 13 amino acids. The V gene lost 7 bases and the J gene lost 4 bases, with 13 bases spanning the gap.

This clonotype was recorded at least ten times. The chain employs TRBV15 and TRBJ2-3; 7 bases are shared with TRBD2. J gave up 2 bases and V 8 bases, and 1 base lay outside the gene matches. CDR3 length equals 12 residues. Per germline, CDR1 LNHNV and CDR2 YYDKDF (reference sequence). The CDR3 nucleotides read TGTGCCACCGCGGGAGACACAGATACGCAGTATTTT. Protein product: CATAGDTDTQYF.

The chain links TRBV7-9 to TRBJ2-1; D is possibly TRBD1 (5 bases). The CDR3 runs 12 residues. Trimming cost V 1 base and J 8 bases, with 6 bases left between them. Germline V gene lookup returns CDR1 SEHNR and CDR2 FQNEAQ (reference sequence). Here the CDR3 DNA reads TGTGCCAGCAGCTTAGAGGGGTATGAGCAGTTCTTC. It codes for CASSLEGYEQFF.

This clonotype has more than one count but fewer than ten. V gene TRBV12-3 or TRBV12-4 combines with J gene TRBJ2-2; the D call may be TRBD1 or TRBD2 (5 bases each). Deletions cut 8 bases from V and 6 bases from J, with 10 bases between. This CDR3 has 12 amino acids. CDR3 nucleotide sequence: TGTGCCAGCGGGGGATCTTCCGGGGAGCTGTTTTTT. Its translation: CASGGSSGELFF.

This CDR3 is CASRTSGGQSSYEQYF. Written as DNA, the CDR3 is TGTGCCAGCAGGACTAGCGGGGGGCAGAGCTCCTACGAGCAGTACTTC. V is TRBV28 and J is TRBJ2-7; TRBD2 matches 13 bases. From germline, CDR1 is MDHEN and CDR2 SYDVKM. J gave up 0 bases and V 6 bases, and 5 bases lay outside the gene matches. This CDR3 region has 16 residues.

This clonotype was seen only a few times. The chain combines TRBV27 with TRBJ2-1; D call uncertain. Germline V lookup: CDR1 MNHEY, CDR2 SMNVEV (reference sequence). Deletions cut 2 bases from V and 12 bases from J, with 17 bases between. This CDR3 has 14 amino acids. The CDR3 bases are TGTGCCAGCAGTTTAAAAGGTGGCACAATGAGGCAGTTCTTC. This encodes CASSLKGGTMRQFF.

The rearrangement uses TRBV5-1 and TRBJ2-5; D unresolved. Germline values: CDR1 SGHRS, CDR2 YFSETQ. Trimming removed 4 bases at V and 1 base at J, with 14 bases between. The CDR3 is made up of 15 amino acids. This chain's CDR3 is CASSKAGQAQETQYF. The DNA of the CDR3 is TGCGCCAGCAGCAAGGCCGGGCAAGCCCAAGAGACCCAGTACTTC.

This clonotype occurred a few times. The genes are TRBV5-6 and TRBJ2-1, with 10 nucleotides matching TRBD2. This CDR3 has 15 residues. Looked up from germline, CDR1 is SGHDT and CDR2 is YYEEEE. The ends lost 3 bases at V and 8 bases at J; junction bases unmatched: 8. CDR3 in amino acids: CASSSSGSDWYEQFF. The CDR3, as DNA: TGTGCCAGCAGCTCTAGCGGGAGCGATTGGTATGAGCAGTTCTTC. The entire variable domain, with the rest obtained from reference TRBV5-6 and TRBJ2-1, is as follows: DAGVTQSPTHLIKTRGQQVTLRCSPKSGHDTVSWYQQALGQGPQFIFQYYEEEERQRGNFPDRFSGHQFPNYSSELNVNALLLGDSALYLCASSSSGSDWYEQFFGPGTRLTVL.

V is TRBV5-6 and J is TRBJ1-2; D gene uncertain. Trimming pared 4 bases from V and 4 bases from J, leaving 8 bases between. Germline V lookup: CDR1 SGHDT, CDR2 YYEEEE. The CDR3 length is 12 residues. This CDR3 reads CASSQRVYGYTF. The CDR3 DNA reads TGTGCCAGCAGCCAGAGGGTCTATGGCTACACCTTC.

This clonotype appeared a few times. V and J are TRBV3-1 and TRBJ2-7; D perhaps matches TRBD2 (6 bases). Germline CDR1 is LGHDT and CDR2 is YNNKEL (reference sequence). The CDR3 is 15 amino acids. The germline V and J ends were trimmed by 1 base and 2 bases, with 12 bases remaining between them. CDR3 loop: CASSQVQGGAYEQYF. In nucleotides, the CDR3 is TGTGCCAGCAGCCAAGTCCAGGGAGGCGCCTACGAGCAGTACTTC.

The genes are TRBV29-1 and TRBJ1-1; D remains ambiguous. Germline loops: CDR1 SQVTM, CDR2 ANQGSEA. V lost 5 bases and J lost 7, with 11 bases in between. The CDR3 extends over 11 amino acids. The CDR3 protein is CSVPRTFEAFF. CDR3 sequence (DNA): TGCAGCGTTCCCCGGACCTTTGAAGCTTTCTTT.

This clonotype was seen many times. The J gene is TRBJ2-3, the V gene TRBV4-1; perhaps TRBD1 as D (6 bases). Deletions cut 4 bases from V and 3 bases from J, with 11 bases between. Germline V gene lookup returns CDR1 MGHRA and CDR2 YSYEKL. The CDR3 runs 14 residues. CDR3 loop: CASSRVRGTDTQYF. CDR3 nucleotides: TGCGCCAGCAGCCGCGTCAGGGGAACAGATACGCAGTATTTT.

The chain couples TRBV6-6 to TRBJ2-3; D is ambiguous. Trimming stripped 6 bases from V and 6 bases from J, with 4 bases between. Germline loops: CDR1 MNHNY, CDR2 SVGAGI (reference sequence). The CDR3 is made up of 10 amino acids. The CDR3 protein is CASRHDTQYF. CDR3 DNA: TGTGCCAGCAGGCACGATACGCAGTATTTT.

V is TRBV20-1 and J is TRBJ2-7; possibly TRBD1 for D (6 bases). CDR1 is DFQATT and CDR2 is SNEGSKA in the germline V gene (reference sequence). V lost 6 bases and J 3 bases, leaving 15 bases between the germline ends. The CDR3 runs 13 residues. The CDR3 sequence: CSAVPGDLYEQYF. The CDR3 region has the DNA TGCAGTGCGGTACCAGGGGACCTCTACGAGCAGTACTTC.

There are a few counts of this clonotype. The chain has TRBV10-3 and TRBJ2-7, with TRBD1 matching over 8 bases. This CDR3 has 12 amino acids. The germline gives CDR1 ENHRY, CDR2 SYGVKD. Unmatched junction bases numbered 9, after V lost 8 bases and J lost 9 bases. The CDR3 sequence is CAISDRDLGQYF. Written as DNA, the CDR3 is TGTGCCATCTCGGACAGGGACCTAGGGCAGTACTTC.

The sample holds a few counts of this clonotype. The chain is built from TRBV2 and TRBJ2-1, with 9 positions matching TRBD2. The V segment lost 10 bases and the J segment 5 bases; nucleotides outside the gene matches: 3. The CDR3 contains 12 residues. In germline, CDR1 is SNHLY, CDR2 FYNNEI. CDR3 nucleotide sequence: TGTGCCATCGCTAGCGGGAACAATGAGCAGTTCTTC. Amino acid sequence: CAIASGNNEQFF.

This clonotype has only a few counts. The V gene is TRBV5-1, the J gene TRBJ2-7; maybe TRBD2 (6 bases). Germline loops: CDR1 SGHRS, CDR2 YFSETQ. V was trimmed by 0 bases and J by 7 bases, leaving 17 bases between them. The CDR3 is 15 amino acids. The chain's CDR3 is CASSLAGDHRGEQYF. CDR3 sequence (DNA): TGCGCCAGCAGCTTGGCGGGGGATCATCGGGGGGAGCAGTACTTC. The variable domain in full, completed from reference TRBV5-1 and TRBJ2-7, reads KAGVTQTPRYLIKTRGQQVTLSCSPISGHRSVSWYQQTPGQGLQFLFEYFSETQRNKGNFPGRFSGRQFSNSRSEMNVSTLELGDSALYLCASSLAGDHRGEQYFGPGTRLTVT.

The rearrangement links TRBV21-1 to TRBJ1-2; the table's D call TRBD1 went unverified against the DNA. TRBV21-1 is labeled a pseudogene. This CDR3 comprises 14 residues. The CDR3 DNA follows: TGTGCCAGCGGTTACAGGACAGTTAACTATGGCTACACCTTC. Protein: CASGYRTVNYGYTF.

The chain recombines TRBV11-2 with TRBJ2-7; 9 bases align to TRBD2. The length of the CDR3 is 15 residues. V was pared by 5 bases and J by 2 bases, with 7 bases of the junction left unmatched. The germline V gene encodes CDR1 SGHAT and CDR2 FQNNGV. This CDR3 is CASSLTGLAAYEQYF. CDR3 in DNA: TGTGCCAGCAGCCTAACGGGACTAGCCGCCTACGAGCAGTACTTC. Full variable domain (outside the CDR3, taken from reference TRBV11-2 and TRBJ2-7): EAGVAQSPRYKIIEKRQSVAFWCNPISGHATLYWYQQILGQGPKLLIQFQNNGVVDDSQLPKDRFSAERLKGVDSTLKIQPAKLEDSAVYLCASSLTGLAAYEQYFGPGTRLTVT.

J is TRBJ2-5 and V is TRBV5-6; TRBD2 matches at 14 bases. The CDR3 has 16 residues. V lost 4 bases to trimming and J lost 4 bases; unmatched junction nucleotides: 6. CDR1 and CDR2 (germline): SGHDT, YYEEEE. In DNA, the CDR3 is TGTGCCAGCAGCAGGGGACTAGCGGGAGTTGGAGAGACCCAGTACTTC. Protein: CASSRGLAGVGETQYF.

The chain is built from TRBV5-1 and TRBJ2-7, with 7 nucleotides matching TRBD1. The junction had 19 bases not matched to a gene; V was cut back by 4 bases and J by 3 bases. The CDR3 runs 18 residues. Germline V gene sequence: CDR1 SGHRS, CDR2 YFSETQ. The CDR3 DNA reads as TGCGCCAGCAGCCCCGGACAACCAACAGGGGCTCAATACTACGAGCAGTACTTC. This gives the protein CASSPGQPTGAQYYEQYF.

The chain joins TRBV11-1 to TRBJ1-2; 8 bases map to TRBD1. V shed 1 base and J 0 bases; nucleotides not matched to a gene: 10. CDR1 SGHAT and CDR2 FQDESV come from the germline V gene (reference sequence). The CDR3 sequence is 18 residues long. CDR3 sequence (DNA): TGTGCCAGCAGCTTAGGGAGGGACAGGCGATCGACTAACTATGGCTACACCTTC. This codes for CASSLGRDRRSTNYGYTF.

This clonotype was observed a handful of times. V usage is TRBV6-2 or TRBV6-3 and J usage is TRBJ1-5, with D maybe TRBD1 (5 bases). V lost 7 bases, J lost 5 bases, and 12 bases lay in between. Germline V gene sequence: CDR1 MNHEY, CDR2 SVGEGT. The CDR3 is made up of 13 amino acids. CDR3 sequence (DNA): TGTGCCAGCACCGAAACAGGTTATCAGCCCCAGCATTTT. Translating gives CASTETGYQPQHF.

V usage is TRBV28 and J usage is TRBJ1-6; D ambiguous. Between the trimmed V and J ends, which lost 2 bases and 6 bases, there was a span of 5 bases. The CDR3 is 13 amino acids. Germline CDR1 reads MDHEN; CDR2 reads SYDVKM. The CDR3 sequence: CASSLTANSPLHF. The CDR3 coding sequence is TGTGCCAGCAGTTTAACGGCTAATTCACCCCTCCACTTT.

The chain has TRBV7-2 and TRBJ2-3, with D hard to call. Between the trimmed V and J ends, which lost 5 bases and 4 bases, there was a span of 7 bases. Germline V lookup: CDR1 SGHTA, CDR2 FQGNSA. This CDR3 has 12 residues. The CDR3 is CASSPASDTQYF. For the CDR3, the DNA is TGTGCCAGCAGCCCAGCGTCAGATACGCAGTATTTT.

This clonotype was found many times. The chain is built from TRBV28 and TRBJ2-3; 7 bases match TRBD1. V shed 4 bases and J 3 bases; nucleotides not matched to a gene: 7. This CDR3 is built from 15 residues. Germline-derived CDR1 and CDR2 are MDHEN and SYDVKM. The CDR3 loop reads CASSSTGSRTDTQYF. CDR3 nucleotide sequence: TGTGCCAGCAGTTCGACAGGGTCGCGAACAGATACGCAGTATTTT.

The chain carries TRBV5-1 and TRBJ2-7; no reliable D call. Trimming pared 8 bases from V and 2 bases from J, leaving 17 bases between. The CDR3 contains 14 residues. Germline CDR1 reads SGHRS; CDR2 reads YFSETQ. This chain's CDR3 is CARSLDALAYEQYF. The CDR3 nucleotides are TGCGCCAGAAGCCTGGACGCTCTAGCCTACGAGCAGTACTTC.

The rearrangement links TRBV10-3 to TRBJ1-1; 8 positions match TRBD1. Germline CDR1 is ENHRY and CDR2 is SYGVKD. The CDR3 covers 14 residues. The ends lost 6 bases at V and 4 bases at J; junction bases unmatched: 7. CDR3 protein: CAIRTGVAGTEAFF. CDR3 sequence (DNA): TGTGCCATCAGGACAGGGGTGGCGGGCACTGAAGCTTTCTTT.